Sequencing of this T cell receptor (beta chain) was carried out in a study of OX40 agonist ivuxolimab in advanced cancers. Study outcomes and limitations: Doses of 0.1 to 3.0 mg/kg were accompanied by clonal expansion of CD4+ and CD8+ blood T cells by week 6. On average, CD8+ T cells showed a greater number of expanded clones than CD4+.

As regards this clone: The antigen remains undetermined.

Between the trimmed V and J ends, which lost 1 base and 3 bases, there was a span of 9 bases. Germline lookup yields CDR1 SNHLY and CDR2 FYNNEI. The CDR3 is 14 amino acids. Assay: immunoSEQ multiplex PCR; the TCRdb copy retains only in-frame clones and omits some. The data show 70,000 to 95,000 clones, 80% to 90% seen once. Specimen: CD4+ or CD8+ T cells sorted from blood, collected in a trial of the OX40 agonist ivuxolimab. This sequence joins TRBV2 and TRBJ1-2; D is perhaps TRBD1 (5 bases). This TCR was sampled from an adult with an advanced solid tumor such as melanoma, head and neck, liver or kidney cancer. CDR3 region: CASSEGTSYYGYTF. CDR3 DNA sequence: TGTGCCAGCAGTGAAGGGACAAGCTACTATGGCTACACCTTC.